The present T cell receptor (beta chain) was sequenced within a study of T cell repertoires in cytomegalovirus infection (dated by TCRdb to the late 2010s). Notes on the research overall: Alongside well-studied HLA-B-restricted epitopes, the peptide stimulations were aimed at recently identified HLA-C-restricted CMV epitopes, whose presentation resists viral immunomodulation. The HLA type of each donor mattered for the analysis, because public TCR beta signatures pointed to carriage of CMV infection along with the matching HLA type. The paper as a whole reports these results and caveats: The ex vivo response was dominated by HLA-C-restricted CMV-specific TCR beta clonotypes, which also provided the single most frequent clonotype in two of eight donors. Carriers of CMV infection plus the relevant HLA type were discriminated by the cumulative frequency of public TCR beta family members in the study cohort and in an independent approximately 360-donor cohort.

Sequenced on an Illumina HiSeq 1500. TCRdb passed the public sequencing reads through fastp at Q25 and MiXCR, retaining productive beta sequences. CDR3 protein sequences are deduplicated, and each keeps its most common genes and DNA. In all, the sample holds 250,000 to 300,000 distinct CDR3 sequences, and roughly 21% of those were seen once. The ten largest account for roughly 19% of the sample. Worth noting for this clonotype: Its target antigen remains unknown. No per-base quality is available; no much larger clone lies one base away.

In light of the paper, this sample's treatment or condition label describes: in vitro stimulation with specific CMV peptide epitopes to enrich CMV-specific T cells. Relative to germline, V is missing 3 bases and J is missing 0 bases, with 5 bases of the junction outside any gene match. CDR1 and CDR2 were assigned from the germline V gene (reference sequence) as SGHNT and YYREEE. The CDR3, from cysteine to phenylalanine, totals 16 residues. Only CDR3 DNA remains: 48 bases, in frame from the first base. The input for sequencing was cultured PBMCs, taken from culture after CMV antigen stimulation. This clonotype was obtained from a human donor in good health (CMV status not recorded). Some clones in this sample may be carry-over from other donors' samples. The sequence links TRBV5-4 to TRBJ2-1; TRBD2 agrees with 8 junctional bases. The CDR3 reads as follows: CASSYLAGTSYNEQFF. The sequenced DNA is TGTGCCAGCAGCTATCTAGCGGGCACCTCCTACAATGAGCAGTTCTTC.